This TCR beta chain was sequenced during a study of T cells after yellow fever vaccination. Points from the study as a whole: A small proportion of clonotypes was detected in both the CD4 and CD8 compartments.

J was trimmed by 3 bases and V by 3 bases; bases with no gene match: 7. CDR3 length: 15 amino acids. Per the germline V gene, CDR1 is MNHNS and CDR2 is SASEGT. 5'RACE template switching added a universal primer site and UMIs to TCR cDNA. TCRdb re-analysed the 5' RACE reads in MiXCR, keeping a single row per CDR3 protein. The sample has 250,000 to 300,000 distinct CDR3 sequences, around 9.3% seen once. Worth noting for this clonotype: Its antigen is as yet unknown.

The genes are TRBV6-1 and TRBJ2-7; 8 bases map to TRBD2. The TCR was taken from a man younger than 35 who received the YFV17D yellow fever vaccine. Here the sequenced sample was CD4+ T cells sorted from PBMCs, taken 5 days after the yellow fever booster vaccination. The CDR3 coding sequence is TGTGCCAGCAGTGATCTTGCGGGGGGTTTCTACGAGCAGTACGTC. Protein product: CASSDLAGGFYEQYV.